The rows below give T cell receptor beta chains drawn from one sample of a study of neoadjuvant anti-PD-1 for oral cavity cancer. TCRdb keeps only in-frame clones here, not all; method: immunoSEQ multiplex PCR. The sample includes 70,000 to 95,000 clones, less than 85% of them seen just once. Specimen: PBMCs, collected before nivolumab (anti-PD-1) treatment. The receptor source for this set is a person aged 35 to 85 with oral cavity squamous cell carcinoma. CDR3s include the opening cysteine and the closing phenylalanine or tryptophan. The D gene is left open where the match is weak. Some rows have no size entry. The others give once, few or many, or a class for an expanded clone.

- | 14 | TRBJ1-1 | once | TRBV7-6 | CASSLLRAGTEAFF | TGTGCCAGCAGCTTATTGAGGGCTGGGACTGAAGCTTTCTTT
- | 12 | TRBJ1-1 | - | TRBV30 | CAWIAGNTEAFF | TGTGCCTGGATAGCCGGGAACACTGAAGCTTTCTTT
- | 16 | TRBJ2-7 | - | TRBV5-5 | CASSFSLGSAPYEQYF | TGTGCCAGCAGCTTTTCGCTCGGGAGTGCCCCCTACGAGCAGTACTTC
- | 14 | TRBJ1-1 | - | TRBV6-1 | CASSRAGVNTEAFF | TGTGCCAGCAGTCGGGCAGGGGTTAACACTGAAGCTTTCTTT
- | 16 | TRBJ1-2 | - | TRBV10-3 | CAISESPGGHNYGYTF | TGTGCCATCAGTGAGTCCCCCGGGGGGCATAACTATGGCTACACCTTC
- | 14 | TRBJ1-2 | - | TRBV9 | CASSVGSMVSGYTF | TGTGCCAGCAGCGTAGGTTCGATGGTATCGGGCTACACCTTC
- | 14 | TRBJ2-3 | - | TRBV7-8 | CASRPQGGGGTQYF | TGTGCCAGCAGACCCCAGGGGGGAGGAGGTACGCAGTATTTT
- | 13 | TRBJ2-7 | - | TRBV6-5 | CASLPAPGSEQYF | TGTGCCAGCCTCCCCGCACCAGGGAGCGAGCAGTACTTC
- | 14 | TRBJ2-2 | - | TRBV2 | CASSASGITGELFF | TGTGCCAGCAGTGCGTCTGGGATAACCGGGGAGCTGTTTTTT
- | 13 | TRBJ1-2 | - | TRBV19 | CASSISAEYGYTF | TGTGCCAGTAGTATAAGTGCAGAGTATGGCTACACCTTC